The T cell receptor (beta chain) under discussion was sequenced for a study of cytomegalovirus exposure and HLA in healthy donors. Looking at the study overall: The use of the same platform for the approximately 130 validation repertoires and the 550 to 700 first-cohort repertoires was reported by a later analysis.

Points from the study as a whole: Despite most TCR sequences being rare, some public TCRs occurred in many donors.

It was the roughly 130-subject validation cohort, separate from the approximately 620-subject first cohort, to which the donors belonged. About this clone itself: The target antigen is unknown.

Assay used: immunoSEQ multiplex PCR; TCRdb lists only in-frame clones, some missing. The data show 150,000 or so clones, with approximately 81% seen just once and about 10% held by the top ten. V gave up 4 bases and J gave up 4 bases, with 14 bases separating them. The CDR3 contains 15 residues. Sequencing was performed on PBMCs. The sequence was obtained from a man aged 30 to 39 in good health and CMV-seropositive. This chain connects TRBV23-1 to TRBJ1-5; tentatively, D is TRBD1 (6 bases). TRBV23-1 is an open reading frame, and its role is uncertain. The DNA of the CDR3 is TGCGCCAGCAGTCGCCCGACAGGCCAGAATCAGCCCCAGCATTTT. Translation gives CASSRPTGQNQPQHF.